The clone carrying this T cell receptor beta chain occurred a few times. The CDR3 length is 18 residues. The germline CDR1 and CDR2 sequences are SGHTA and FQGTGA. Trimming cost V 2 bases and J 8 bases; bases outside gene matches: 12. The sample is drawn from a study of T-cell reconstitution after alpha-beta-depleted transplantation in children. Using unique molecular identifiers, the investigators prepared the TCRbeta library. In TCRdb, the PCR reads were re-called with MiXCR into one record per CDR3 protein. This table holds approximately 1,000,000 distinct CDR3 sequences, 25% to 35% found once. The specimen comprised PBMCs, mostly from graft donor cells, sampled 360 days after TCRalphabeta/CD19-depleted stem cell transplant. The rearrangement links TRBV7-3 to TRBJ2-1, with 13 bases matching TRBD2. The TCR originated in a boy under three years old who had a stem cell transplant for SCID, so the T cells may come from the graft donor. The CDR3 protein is CASSLPPPEGLAGHEQFF. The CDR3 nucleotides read TGTGCCAGCAGCTTACCTCCCCCCGAGGGACTAGCGGGACATGAGCAGTTCTTC.